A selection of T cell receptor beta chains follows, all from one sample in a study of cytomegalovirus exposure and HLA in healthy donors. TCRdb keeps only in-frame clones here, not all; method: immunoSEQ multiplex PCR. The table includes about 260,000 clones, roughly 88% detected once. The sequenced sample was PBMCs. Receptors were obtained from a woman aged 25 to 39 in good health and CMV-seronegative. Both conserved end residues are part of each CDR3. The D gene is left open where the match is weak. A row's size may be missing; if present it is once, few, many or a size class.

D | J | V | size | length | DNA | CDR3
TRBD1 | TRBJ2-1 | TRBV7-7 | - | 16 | TGTGCCAGCAGCGCCGGACAGGGGGACTCCTACAATGAGCAGTTCTTC | CASSAGQGDSYNEQFF
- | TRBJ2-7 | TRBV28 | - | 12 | TGTGCCAGCACATCAACTACCTACGAGCAGTACTTC | CASTSTTYEQYF
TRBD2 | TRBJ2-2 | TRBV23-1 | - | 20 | TGCGCCAGCAGTCAATCTAGGGTGCGGGGGTACACCACGAACACCGGGGAGCTGTTTTTT | CASSQSRVRGYTTNTGELFF
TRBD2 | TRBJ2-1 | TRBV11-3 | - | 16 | TGTGCCAGCAGCTTAGCGGGGCCTAGCGGGAAGAATGAGCAGTTCTTC | CASSLAGPSGKNEQFF
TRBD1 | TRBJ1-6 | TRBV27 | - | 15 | TGTGCCAGCAGTTTAGAGGGACAGGGAGGCTCACCCCTCCACTTT | CASSLEGQGGSPLHF
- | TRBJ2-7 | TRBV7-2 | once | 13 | TGTGCCAGCAGCTTAGGGGGGATGGGCGAGCAGTACTTC | CASSLGGMGEQYF
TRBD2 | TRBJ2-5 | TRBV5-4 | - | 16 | TGTGCCAGCAGCTCCGGACTAGCGGGAGTCCAAGAGACCCAGTACTTC | CASSSGLAGVQETQYF
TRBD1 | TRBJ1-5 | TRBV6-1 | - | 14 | TGTGCCAGCAGTCTAGGGGGCGCAGGACAGCCCCAGCATTTT | CASSLGGAGQPQHF
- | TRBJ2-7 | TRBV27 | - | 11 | TGTGCCAGCAGTGGAGGAGGCGAGCAGTACTTC | CASSGGGEQYF
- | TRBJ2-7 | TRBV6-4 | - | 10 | TGTGCCAGCTCAACCTACGAGCAGTACTTC | CASSTYEQYF
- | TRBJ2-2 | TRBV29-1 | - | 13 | TGCAGCGCAAACCCTAGCGACACCGGGGAGCTGTTTTTT | CSANPSDTGELFF
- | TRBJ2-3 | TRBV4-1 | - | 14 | TGCGCCAGCAGCCAACTGGCAGGGCAGAGGACGCAGTATTTT | CASSQLAGQRTQYF
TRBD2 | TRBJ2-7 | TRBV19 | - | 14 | TGTGCCAGTAGTATCGGGACTAGATCTCACGAGCAGTACTTC | CASSIGTRSHEQYF
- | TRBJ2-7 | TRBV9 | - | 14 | TGTGCCAGCAGCGTTGAGGCAGGGTCCTACGAGCAGTACTTC | CASSVEAGSYEQYF
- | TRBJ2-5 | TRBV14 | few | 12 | TGTGCCAGCAGCCAAGTTTGGGAGACCCAGTACTTC | CASSQVWETQYF
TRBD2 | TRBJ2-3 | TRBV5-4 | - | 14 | TGTGCCAGCAGTCGCAAGCGGGAAGAAGATACGCAGTATTTT | CASSRKREEDTQYF
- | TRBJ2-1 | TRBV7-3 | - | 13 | TGTGCCAGCAGACGACTAGATGACAATGAGCAGTTCTTC | CASRRLDDNEQFF
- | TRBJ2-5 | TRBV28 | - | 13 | TGTGCCAGCAGTTTAGCGGGGCTGACCTCCCAGTACTTC | CASSLAGLTSQYF
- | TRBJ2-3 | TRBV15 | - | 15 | TGTGCCACCAGCAGGGGACGAAAAGGTACAGATACGCAGTATTTT | CATSRGRKGTDTQYF
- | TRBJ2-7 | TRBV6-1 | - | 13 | TGTGCCAGCAGGGGCCCTTCCTATGACGAGCAGTACTTC | CASRGPSYDEQYF
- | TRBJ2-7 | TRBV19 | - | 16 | TGTGCCAGTAGTATCGGTGTCCTGACTTCCCTCTACGAGCAGTACTTC | CASSIGVLTSLYEQYF
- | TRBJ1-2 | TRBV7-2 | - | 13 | TGTGCCAGCAGCTTAGGACAGTACTATGGCTACACCTTC | CASSLGQYYGYTF
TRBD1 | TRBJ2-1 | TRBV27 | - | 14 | TGTGCCAGCAGATTGGGACAGGGGATGGGTGAGCAGTTCTTC | CASRLGQGMGEQFF
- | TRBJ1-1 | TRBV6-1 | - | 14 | TGTGCCAGCATCATGGCCTCCGGGGGGACTGAAGCTTTCTTT | CASIMASGGTEAFF
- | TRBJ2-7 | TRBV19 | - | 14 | TGTGCCAGTAGTCTCAGTAGGTCCTCCTACGAGCAGTACTTC | CASSLSRSSYEQYF
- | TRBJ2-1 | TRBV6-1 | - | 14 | TGTGCCACAATCTGGGAGGTTTCCTACAATGAGCAGTTCTTC | CATIWEVSYNEQFF
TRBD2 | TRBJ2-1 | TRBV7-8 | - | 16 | TGTGCCAGCAGCTTATCAGGTCCTAGCGGTTACAATGAGCAGTTCTTC | CASSLSGPSGYNEQFF
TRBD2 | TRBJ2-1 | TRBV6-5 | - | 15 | TGTGCCAGCAGTACGGGGGCGGGAGGGATTGATGAGCAGTTCTTC | CASSTGAGGIDEQFF
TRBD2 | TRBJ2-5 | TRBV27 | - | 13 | TGTGCCAGCAGGGACGGCGGGAGAGAGACCCAGTACTTC | CASRDGGRETQYF
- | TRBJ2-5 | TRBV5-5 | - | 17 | TGTGCCAGCCCCCCCCGCGGCGGCGCCTCCTACGCAGAGACCCAGTACTTC | CASPPRGGASYAETQYF
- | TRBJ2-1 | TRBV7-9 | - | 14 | TGTGCCAGCAGCTTAGCGTCAGGGGGGTATGAGCAGTTCTTC | CASSLASGGYEQFF
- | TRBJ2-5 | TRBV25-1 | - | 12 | TGTGCCACCGCGAGGGGTGTAGAGACCCAGTACTTC | CATARGVETQYF
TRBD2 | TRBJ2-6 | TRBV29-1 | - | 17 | TGCAGCGTTGAAGTTAGCGGGAGTAGCTCTGGGGCCAACGTCCTGACTTTC | CSVEVSGSSSGANVLTF
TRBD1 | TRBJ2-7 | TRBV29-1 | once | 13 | TGCAGCGTTGAAGGACAGGGGGCCTACGAGCAGTACTTC | CSVEGQGAYEQYF
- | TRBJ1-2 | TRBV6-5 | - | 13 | TGTGCCAGCAAACGCACCGCCTCCTATGGCTACACCTTC | CASKRTASYGYTF
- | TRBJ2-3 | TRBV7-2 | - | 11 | TGTGCCAGCAGCGTCCAGGATACGCAGTATTTT | CASSVQDTQYF
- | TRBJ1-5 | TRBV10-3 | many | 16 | TGTGCCATCAGTGATCAGGGCCTGGGGGGCAATCAGCCCCAGCATTTT | CAISDQGLGGNQPQHF